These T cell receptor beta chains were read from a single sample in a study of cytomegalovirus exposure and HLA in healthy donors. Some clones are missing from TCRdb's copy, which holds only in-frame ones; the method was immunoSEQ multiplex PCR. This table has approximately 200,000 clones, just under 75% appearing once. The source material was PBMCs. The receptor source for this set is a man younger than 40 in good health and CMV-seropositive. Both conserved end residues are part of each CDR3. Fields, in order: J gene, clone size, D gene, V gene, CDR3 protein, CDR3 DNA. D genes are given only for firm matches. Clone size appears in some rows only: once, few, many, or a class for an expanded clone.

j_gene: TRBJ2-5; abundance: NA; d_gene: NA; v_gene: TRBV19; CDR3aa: CASSRQTQETQYF; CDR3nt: TGTGCCAGTAGTAGACAGACCCAAGAGACCCAGTACTTC
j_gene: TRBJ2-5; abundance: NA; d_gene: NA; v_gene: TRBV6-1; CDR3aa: CASNPQPQETQYF; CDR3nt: TGTGCCAGCAACCCACAGCCCCAAGAGACCCAGTACTTC
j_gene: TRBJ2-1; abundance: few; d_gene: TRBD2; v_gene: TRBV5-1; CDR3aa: CATGTSGSMNEQFF; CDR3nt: TGCGCCACGGGGACTAGCGGGAGCATGAATGAGCAGTTCTTC
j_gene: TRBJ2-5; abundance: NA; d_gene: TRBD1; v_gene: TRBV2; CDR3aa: CAGVGQGRETQYF; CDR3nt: TGTGCCGGAGTGGGACAGGGACGGGAGACCCAGTACTTC
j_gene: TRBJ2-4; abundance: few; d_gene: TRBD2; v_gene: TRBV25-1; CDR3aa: CASSEGTSGPKNIQYF; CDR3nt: TGTGCCAGCAGTGAAGGGACTAGCGGGCCCAAAAACATTCAGTACTTC
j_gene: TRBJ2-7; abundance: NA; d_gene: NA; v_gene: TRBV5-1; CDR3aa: CASGPGRGEYEQYF; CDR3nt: TGCGCCAGCGGCCCCGGACGGGGAGAGTACGAGCAGTACTTC
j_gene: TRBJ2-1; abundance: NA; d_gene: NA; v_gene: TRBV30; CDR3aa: CAWVGGRPNEQFF; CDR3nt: TGTGCCTGGGTGGGGGGAAGGCCCAATGAGCAGTTCTTC
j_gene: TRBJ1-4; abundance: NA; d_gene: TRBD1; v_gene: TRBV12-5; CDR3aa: CASGLTGGDEKLFF; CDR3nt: TGTGCTAGTGGTTTGACAGGGGGCGATGAAAAACTGTTTTTT
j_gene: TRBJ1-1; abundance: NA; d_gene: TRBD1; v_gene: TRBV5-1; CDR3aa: CASSFLTGALGTEAFF; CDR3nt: TGCGCCAGCAGCTTTTTGACAGGGGCCTTGGGCACTGAAGCTTTCTTT
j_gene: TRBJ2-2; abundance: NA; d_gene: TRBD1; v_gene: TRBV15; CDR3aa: CATSRPFRTGIGELFF; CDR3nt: TGTGCCACCAGCAGACCCTTTCGGACAGGGATCGGGGAGCTGTTTTTT
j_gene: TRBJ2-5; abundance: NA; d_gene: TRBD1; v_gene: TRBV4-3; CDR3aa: CASSQDYGGQGRKYF; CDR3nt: TGCGCCAGCAGCCAAGACTATGGCGGACAGGGGCGAAAGTACTTC
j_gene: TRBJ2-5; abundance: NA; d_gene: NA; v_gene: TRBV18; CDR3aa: CASSPTSRPGMVETQYF; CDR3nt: TGTGCCAGCTCACCCACGTCGCGGCCGGGTATGGTTGAGACCCAGTACTTC
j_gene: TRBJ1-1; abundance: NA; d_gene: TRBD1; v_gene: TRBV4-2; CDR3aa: CASSHNRGMNTEAFF; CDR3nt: TGTGCCAGCAGCCACAACAGGGGAATGAACACTGAAGCTTTCTTT
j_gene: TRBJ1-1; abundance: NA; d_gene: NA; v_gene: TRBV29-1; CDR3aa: CSVVGRGGTTEAFF; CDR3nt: TGCAGCGTTGTCGGCCGGGGTGGTACCACTGAAGCTTTCTTT
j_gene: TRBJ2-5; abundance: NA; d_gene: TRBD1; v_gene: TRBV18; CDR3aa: CASSLDRDQTQYF; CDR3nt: TGTGCCAGCTCACTCGACAGGGATCAGACCCAGTACTTC
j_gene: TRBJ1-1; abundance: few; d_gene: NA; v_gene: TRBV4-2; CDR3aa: CASSGWEEGTEAFF; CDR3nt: TGTGCCAGCAGCGGTTGGGAGGAGGGCACTGAAGCTTTCTTT
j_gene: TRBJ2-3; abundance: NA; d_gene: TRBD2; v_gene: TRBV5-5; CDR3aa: CASSLAGAGGTDTQYF; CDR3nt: TGTGCCAGCAGCTTGGCAGGGGCGGGAGGTACAGATACGCAGTATTTT
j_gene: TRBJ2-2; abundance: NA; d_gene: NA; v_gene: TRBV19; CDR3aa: CASREQDRTGELFF; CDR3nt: TGTGCCAGTAGGGAACAGGATCGGACCGGGGAGCTGTTTTTT
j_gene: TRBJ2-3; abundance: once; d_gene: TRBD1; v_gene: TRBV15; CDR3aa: CATSPNLDRGTDTQYF; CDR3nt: TGTGCCACCAGCCCCAACCTGGACAGGGGGACAGATACGCAGTATTTT
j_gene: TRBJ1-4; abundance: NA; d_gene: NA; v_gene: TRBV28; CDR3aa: CASSGAATNEKLFF; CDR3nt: TGTGCCAGCAGTGGAGCCGCAACTAATGAAAAACTGTTTTTT
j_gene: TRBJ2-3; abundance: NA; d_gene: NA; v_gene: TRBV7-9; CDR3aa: CASSLGAVITDTQYF; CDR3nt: TGTGCCAGCAGCTTAGGAGCGGTTATCACAGATACGCAGTATTTT
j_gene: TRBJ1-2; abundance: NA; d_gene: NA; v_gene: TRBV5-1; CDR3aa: CASSLERESYGYTF; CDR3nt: TGCGCCAGCAGCTTGGAACGAGAGTCCTATGGCTACACCTTC
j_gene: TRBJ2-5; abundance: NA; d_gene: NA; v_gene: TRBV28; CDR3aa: CASSLDGRGETQYF; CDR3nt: TGTGCCAGCAGTTTGGACGGGAGAGGAGAGACCCAGTACTTC
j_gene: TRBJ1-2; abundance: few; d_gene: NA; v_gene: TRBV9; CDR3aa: CASSVDGNGIGYTF; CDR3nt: TGTGCCAGCAGCGTAGATGGGAACGGGATCGGCTACACCTTC
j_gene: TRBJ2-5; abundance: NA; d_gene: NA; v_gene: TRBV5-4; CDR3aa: CASSATGYPRETQYF; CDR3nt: TGTGCCAGCAGCGCAACGGGGTACCCTAGAGAGACCCAGTACTTC
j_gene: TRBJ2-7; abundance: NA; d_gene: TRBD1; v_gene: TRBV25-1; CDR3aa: CASSEYKGQAKPYEQYF; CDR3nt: TGTGCCAGCAGTGAATATAAGGGACAGGCGAAACCCTACGAGCAGTACTTC
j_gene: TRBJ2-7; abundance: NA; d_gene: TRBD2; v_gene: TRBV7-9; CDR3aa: CSSSPGLARYEQYF; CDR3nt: TGTTCCAGCAGCCCGGGACTAGCTCGCTACGAGCAGTACTTC
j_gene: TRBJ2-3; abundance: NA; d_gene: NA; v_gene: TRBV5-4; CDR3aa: CASSSRGPDTQYF; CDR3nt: TGTGCCAGCAGCTCGCGGGGGCCAGATACGCAGTATTTT